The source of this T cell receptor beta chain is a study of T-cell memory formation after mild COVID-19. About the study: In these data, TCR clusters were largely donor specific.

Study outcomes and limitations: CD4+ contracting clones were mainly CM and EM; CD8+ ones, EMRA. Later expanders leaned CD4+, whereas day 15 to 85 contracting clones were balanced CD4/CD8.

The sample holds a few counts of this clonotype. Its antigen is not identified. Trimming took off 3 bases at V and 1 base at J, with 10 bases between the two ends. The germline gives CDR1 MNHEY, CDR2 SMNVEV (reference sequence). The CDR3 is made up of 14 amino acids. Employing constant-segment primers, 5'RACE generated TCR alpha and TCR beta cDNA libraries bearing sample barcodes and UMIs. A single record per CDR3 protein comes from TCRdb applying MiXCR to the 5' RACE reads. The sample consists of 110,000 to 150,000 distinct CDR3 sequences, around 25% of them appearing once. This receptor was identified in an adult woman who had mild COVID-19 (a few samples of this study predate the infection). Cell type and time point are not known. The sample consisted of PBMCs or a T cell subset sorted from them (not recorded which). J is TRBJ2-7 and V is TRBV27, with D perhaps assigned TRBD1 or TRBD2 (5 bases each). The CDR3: CASSLGTVSYEQYF. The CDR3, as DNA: TGTGCCAGCAGTTTGGGGACGGTTTCCTACGAGCAGTACTTC.